This T cell receptor (beta chain) is drawn from a study of CD8 T cells in Susac syndrome. TCR beta sequencing covered blood CD8+ and CD4+ T cells. CDR1 is MNHNS, CDR2 SASEGT, per germline. The CDR3 extends over 14 amino acids. Between the trimmed V and J ends, which lost 6 bases and 1 base, there was a span of 13 bases. When the RNA was reverse transcribed, random hexamers were used with an input of roughly 0.5 to 1 ug. TCRdb re-called the immunoSEQ multiplex PCR reads with MiXCR, one entry per CDR3 protein. The sample has approximately 270,000 distinct CDR3 sequences, around 93% seen once. Material for sequencing was CD4+ T cells from PBMCs. This TCR derives from a human donor with multiple sclerosis. The genes are TRBV6-1 and TRBJ2-7; D perhaps matches TRBD1 (5 bases). As DNA, the CDR3 is TGTGCCAGCAGCATCGACAGAATATCCTACGAGCAGTACGTC. It codes for CASSIDRISYEQYV.